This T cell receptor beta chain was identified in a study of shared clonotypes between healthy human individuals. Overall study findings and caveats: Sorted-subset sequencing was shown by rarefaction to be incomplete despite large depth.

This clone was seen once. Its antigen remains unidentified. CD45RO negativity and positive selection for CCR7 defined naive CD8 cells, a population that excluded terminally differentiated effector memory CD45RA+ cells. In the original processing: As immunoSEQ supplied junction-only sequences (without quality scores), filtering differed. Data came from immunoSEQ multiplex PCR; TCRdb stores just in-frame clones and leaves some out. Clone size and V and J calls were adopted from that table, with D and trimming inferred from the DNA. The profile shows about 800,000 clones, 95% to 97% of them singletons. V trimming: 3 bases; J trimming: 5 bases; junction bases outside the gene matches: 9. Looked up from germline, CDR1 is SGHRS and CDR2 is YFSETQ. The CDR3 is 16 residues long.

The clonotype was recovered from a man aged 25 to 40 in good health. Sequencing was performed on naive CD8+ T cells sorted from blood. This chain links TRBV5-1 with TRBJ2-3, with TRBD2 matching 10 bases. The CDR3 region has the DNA TGCGCCAGCAGCTCCCCGGCTAGCGGGAGAGGAGATACGCAGTATTTT. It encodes CASSSPASGRGDTQYF.